These 29 T cell receptor beta chains were sequenced from one sample in a study of OX40 agonist ivuxolimab in advanced cancers. The data were produced by immunoSEQ multiplex PCR, yet TCRdb's version contains in-frame clones alone and is incomplete. The sample has some 70,000 clones; around 93% are singletons. The sample here was CD4+ or CD8+ T cells sorted from blood, taken in a trial of the OX40 agonist ivuxolimab. These receptors were collected from an adult with an advanced solid tumor such as melanoma, head and neck, liver or kidney cancer.

The V and J genes are TRBV6-7 and TRBJ2-3, with D maybe TRBD1 (5 bases). TRBV6-7 is annotated as an ORF whose role is uncertain. Trimming cost V 0 bases and J 0 bases, with 16 bases left between them. The CDR3 spans 18 residues. The CDR3 spells CASSYSKFGQSSTDTQYF. As DNA, the CDR3 is TGTGCCAGCAGTTACTCGAAGTTTGGACAATCGAGCACAGATACGCAGTATTTT.

This clone was recorded once. The gene calls are TRBV5-1 and TRBJ2-3, with D unresolved. The V gene lost 0 bases and the J gene lost 5 bases, with 10 bases spanning the gap. Germline V CDR1 and CDR2: SGHRS, YFSETQ. The CDR3 is 14 residues long. The CDR3 here is CASSLASLGDTQYF. The CDR3 coding sequence is TGCGCCAGCAGCTTGGCCTCATTGGGAGATACGCAGTATTTT. Full variable domain (outside the CDR3, taken from reference TRBV5-1 and TRBJ2-3): KAGVTQTPRYLIKTRGQQVTLSCSPISGHRSVSWYQQTPGQGLQFLFEYFSETQRNKGNFPGRFSGRQFSNSRSEMNVSTLELGDSALYLCASSLASLGDTQYFGPGTRLTVL.

V is TRBV23-1 and J is TRBJ2-6, with D tentatively TRBD1 (6 bases). TRBV23-1 is flagged as an ORF with uncertain function. Trimming pared 11 bases from V and 0 bases from J, leaving 17 bases between. CDR3 length equals 16 residues. The CDR3 reads CAWPRWGRSGANVLTF. The CDR3, as DNA: TGCGCCTGGCCCCGGTGGGGGCGCTCTGGGGCCAACGTCCTGACTTTC.

V and J are TRBV5-1 and TRBJ2-3; TRBD2 aligns across 12 bases. V gave up 7 bases and J gave up 3 bases; unmatched junction bases: 12. This CDR3 is 17 amino acids long. Per germline, CDR1 SGHRS and CDR2 YFSETQ. The CDR3 reads CASGRLAGGPRTDTQYF. Written as DNA, the CDR3 is TGCGCCAGCGGCCGGCTAGCGGGAGGGCCTAGGACAGATACGCAGTATTTT.

This chain links TRBV7-8 with TRBJ2-3; the D is unclear. Germline lookup yields CDR1 SGHVS and CDR2 FQNEAQ. The CDR3 consists of 12 residues. V was clipped by 4 bases and J by 6 bases, with 8 bases between them. The CDR3 bases are TGTGCCAGCAGCTACGCCTTGGATACGCAGTATTTT. This codes for CASSYALDTQYF.

The chain has TRBV6-5 and TRBJ1-1; D gene uncertain. Per germline, CDR1 MNHEY and CDR2 SVGAGI. V was clipped by 5 bases and J by 1 base, with 5 bases between them. CDR3 size: 12 residues. CDR3 residues: CASSEGNTEAFF. CDR3 nucleotides: TGTGCCAGCAGTGAGGGGAACACTGAAGCTTTCTTT.

This chain joins TRBV6-5 and TRBJ1-1; 7 bases agree with TRBD1. The CDR3 covers 14 residues. Germline values: CDR1 MNHEY, CDR2 SVGAGI. J was trimmed by 8 bases and V by 5 bases; bases with no gene match: 11. The CDR3 region is CASSHDRALREAFF. CDR3 in DNA: TGTGCCAGCAGTCACGACAGGGCCCTCAGGGAAGCTTTCTTT.

The J gene is TRBJ1-4, the V gene TRBV4-1; 9 bases fit TRBD1. Trimming cost V 0 bases and J 14 bases; bases outside gene matches: 13. CDR1 and CDR2 from the germline V gene are MGHRA and YSYEKL. The CDR3 is 16 residues long. CDR3 DNA: TGCGCCAGCAGCCAAGAGGCCGGGACAGGGCTGCAGTTGCTGTTTTTT. It specifies CASSQEAGTGLQLLFF.

V usage is TRBV14 and J usage is TRBJ1-2; tentative D call: TRBD1 (5 bases). Germline V gene lookup returns CDR1 SGHDN and CDR2 FVKESK. Deletions cut 2 bases from V and 3 bases from J, with 10 bases between. This CDR3 is built from 14 residues. The chain's CDR3 is CASSQQGRYYGYTF. DNA for the CDR3: TGTGCCAGCAGCCAACAGGGAAGATACTATGGCTACACCTTC.

The chain links TRBV19 to TRBJ1-1; TRBD1 might be the D (5 bases). Trimming stripped 3 bases from V and 0 bases from J, with 8 bases between. The CDR3 totals 14 residues. CDR1 is LNHDA and CDR2 is SQIVND in the germline V gene (reference sequence). DNA of the CDR3: TGTGCCAGTAGTATCGACAGTTTGAACACTGAAGCTTTCTTT. Residues: CASSIDSLNTEAFF.

V gene TRBV7-6 combines with J gene TRBJ2-2; D gene uncertain. The CDR3 totals 14 residues. Germline CDR1 and CDR2: SGHVS and FNYEAQ. The V and J ends lost 5 bases and 1 base respectively, with 8 bases between them. The CDR3 here is CASSVVMNTGELFF. In nucleotides, the CDR3 is TGTGCCAGCAGCGTGGTAATGAACACCGGGGAGCTGTTTTTT.

The rearrangement joins TRBV27 to TRBJ2-5; TRBD2 agrees at 11 bases. J was trimmed by 7 bases and V by 6 bases; bases with no gene match: 10. The CDR3 runs 15 residues. Germline V gene data show CDR1 as MNHEY and CDR2 as SMNVEV (reference sequence). The CDR3 nucleotides are TGTGCCAGCAGAACTAGCGGGGGAAACCCTCGGACCCAGTACTTC. Translating it yields CASRTSGGNPRTQYF.

The chain is built from TRBV9 and TRBJ1-2; 8 nucleotides line up with TRBD1. This CDR3 is built from 17 residues. V trimming: 3 bases; J trimming: 8 bases; junction bases outside the gene matches: 18. Germline lookup yields CDR1 SGDLS and CDR2 YYNGEE. The CDR3 DNA follows: TGTGCCAGCAGCGCCGATCCGTCCGCAGGGGGCGCGGGGGGCTACACCTTC. Its translation is CASSADPSAGGAGGYTF.

The genes are TRBV4-1 and TRBJ2-6; 9 bases fit TRBD1. The germline CDR1 and CDR2 sequences are MGHRA and YSYEKL. Trimming at V came to 2 bases and at J to 0 bases, leaving 8 bases not matched to a gene. The CDR3 runs to 19 residues. CDR3 region: CASSQFGDRDYSGANVLTF. The CDR3 DNA reads as TGCGCCAGCAGCCAATTCGGGGACAGGGATTACTCTGGGGCCAACGTCCTGACTTTC.

CDR3 sequence (DNA): TGTGCCAGTAGTAGGCGGACAGGGGGGATAGAAGAGACCCAGTACTTC. Translated: CASSRRTGGIEETQYF. The chain employs TRBV19 and TRBJ2-5, with 10 bases aligning to TRBD1. Germline V gene lookup returns CDR1 LNHDA and CDR2 SQIVND (reference sequence). The CDR3 totals 16 residues. V trimming: 4 bases; J trimming: 3 bases; junction bases outside the gene matches: 8.

V is TRBV19 and J is TRBJ1-5, with D possibly matching TRBD1 (6 bases). This CDR3 contains 15 residues. Germline CDR1 is LNHDA and CDR2 is SQIVND (reference sequence). Trimming took 5 bases from V and 5 from J, leaving 16 bases between them. The CDR3 here is CASSSAGVGHQPQHF. The DNA of the CDR3 is TGTGCCAGTAGTTCGGCAGGGGTAGGGCATCAGCCCCAGCATTTT. The complete variable domain, with remaining parts taken from reference TRBV19 and TRBJ1-5, reads DGGITQSPKYLFRKEGQNVTLSCEQNLNHDAMYWYRQDPGQGLRLIYYSQIVNDFQKGDIAEGYSVSREKKESFPLTVTSAQKNPTAFYLCASSSAGVGHQPQHFGDGTRLSIL.

The chain joins TRBV5-3 to TRBJ2-7; TRBD1 might be the D (6 bases). TRBV5-3 is designated an ORF whose function remains uncertain. The CDR3 loop spans 13 amino acids. Trimming shortened V by 5 bases and J by 1 base, and 10 bases separated the two germline ends. CDR3 amino acids: CARRPTGSYEQYF. DNA for the CDR3: TGTGCCAGAAGACCTACAGGGTCCTACGAGCAGTACTTC.

The rearrangement joins TRBV7-6 to TRBJ2-5, with 9 bases fitting TRBD2. The CDR3 loop spans 16 amino acids. The junction had 8 bases not matched to a gene; V was cut back by 1 base and J by 5 bases. Germline-derived CDR1 and CDR2 are SGHVS and FNYEAQ. CDR3 in amino acids: CASSLVEAGGLETQYF. The CDR3 coding sequence is TGTGCCAGCAGCTTAGTAGAAGCGGGGGGCTTGGAGACCCAGTACTTC.

The J gene is TRBJ2-7, the V gene TRBV9; 10 bases are a match to TRBD1. CDR1 is SGDLS, CDR2 YYNGEE, per germline. This CDR3 is 15 amino acids long. Trimming at V came to 3 bases and at J to 5 bases, leaving 8 bases not matched to a gene. Written as DNA, the CDR3 is TGTGCCAGCAGCGCCTCCGGGACAGGGGTGGACGAGCAGTACTTC. Residues: CASSASGTGVDEQYF.

The chain has TRBV5-1 and TRBJ2-5; no firm D call. The CDR3 contains 12 residues. V was pared by 0 bases and J by 4 bases, with 4 bases between. CDR1 and CDR2 (germline): SGHRS, YFSETQ. CDR3 residues: CASSLVGETQYF. CDR3 DNA: TGCGCCAGCAGCTTGGTCGGAGAGACCCAGTACTTC.

The rearrangement links TRBV30 to TRBJ2-7; possibly TRBD1 or TRBD2 for D (5 bases each). Germline assignment: CDR1 GTSNPN and CDR2 SVGIG (reference sequence). The CDR3 contains 14 residues. The V end lost 5 bases, the J end lost 10 bases, and 24 bases lay between the germline ends. The CDR3 reads CAWEINVGAGDQYF. CDR3 bases: TGTGCCTGGGAAATAAATGTCGGGGCCGGGGACCAGTACTTC.

CDR3 amino acids: CASRPHTRGEQYF. CDR3 coding DNA: TGTGCCAGTAGACCTCATACTAGGGGCGAGCAGTACTTC. The genes are TRBV19 and TRBJ2-7; D assignment may be TRBD1 or TRBD2 (5 bases each). CDR1 and CDR2 (germline): LNHDA, SQIVND (reference sequence). The CDR3 loop spans 13 amino acids. The germline V and J ends were trimmed by 6 bases and 6 bases, with 15 bases remaining between them.

The V and J genes are TRBV29-1 and TRBJ1-1; 7 nucleotides agree with TRBD1. The V segment lost 4 bases and the J segment 0 bases; nucleotides outside the gene matches: 8. The CDR3 is made up of 15 amino acids. The germline V gene encodes CDR1 SQVTM and CDR2 ANQGSEA. CDR3 region: CSVARGQSLNTEAFF. The CDR3 DNA reads TGCAGCGTTGCGAGGGGACAGTCTTTGAACACTGAAGCTTTCTTT.

CDR3 bases: TGCGCCAGCAGTTTTTTTGGGGGCACTGAAGCTTTCTTT. Amino acids: CASSFFGGTEAFF. J is TRBJ1-1 and V is TRBV5-1; tentative D call: TRBD1 (5 bases). The CDR3 consists of 13 residues. With 5 bases removed from V and 4 bases from J, the gap between germline ends came to 12 bases. In germline, CDR1 is SGHRS, CDR2 YFSETQ.

On this clone itself: The junction differs from germline at one of its ends, possibly a read error. The rearrangement uses TRBV7-7 and TRBJ2-1, with D maybe TRBD1 (6 bases). Germline CDR1 SSHAT, CDR2 FNYEAQ (reference sequence). The CDR3 runs 16 residues. The DNA of the CDR3 is TGTGCTAGCAGCCCTACTACGGACAGCAGATACAATGAGCAGTTCTTC. It specifies CASSPTTDSRYNEQFF.

The chain has TRBV6-6 and TRBJ2-3, with D possibly TRBD2 on 5 matching bases. This CDR3 spans 16 amino acids. In germline, CDR1 is MNHNY, CDR2 SVGAGI (reference sequence). V lost 2 bases and J 1 base, leaving 13 bases between the germline ends. The CDR3 DNA reads TGTGCCAGCAGTTACGTTCGCGGGCCCGGCACAGATACGCAGTATTTT. Amino acid sequence: CASSYVRGPGTDTQYF.

This chain connects TRBV7-9 to TRBJ1-2, with no clear D. V lost 5 bases and J 7 bases, leaving 14 bases between the germline ends. CDR1 is SEHNR, CDR2 FQNEAQ, per germline (reference sequence). This CDR3 has 13 residues. Here the CDR3 reads CASSPITEGGYTF. DNA for the CDR3: TGTGCCAGCAGCCCGATAACAGAGGGTGGCTACACCTTC. The full variable domain, rest sourced from reference TRBV7-9 and TRBJ1-2, is DTGVSQNPRHKITKRGQNVTFRCDPISEHNRLYWYRQTLGQGPEFLTYFQNEAQLEKSRLLSDRFSAERPKGSFSTLEIQRTEQGDSAMYLCASSPITEGGYTFGSGTRLTVV.

This rearrangement joins TRBV29-1 to TRBJ2-1, with D perhaps TRBD1 (7 bases). Trimming stripped 4 bases from V and 2 bases from J, with 18 bases between. Germline V CDR1 and CDR2: SQVTM, ANQGSEA. The CDR3 extends over 16 amino acids. CDR3 nucleotide sequence: TGCAGCGTTGTAAAGGGGGGCGGGACAGCCTACAATGAGCAGTTCTTC. Residues: CSVVKGGGTAYNEQFF.

The CDR3 loop reads CASSYGSRMGEQYF. In nucleotides, the CDR3 is TGTGCCAGCAGTTATGGATCCCGTATGGGCGAGCAGTACTTC. The chain carries TRBV6-5 and TRBJ2-7; D unresolved. The V gene's germline CDR1 is MNHEY and CDR2 SVGAGI. V shed 3 bases and J shed 6 bases, with 15 bases lying between them. The CDR3 extends over 14 amino acids.